This is a list of T cell receptor beta chains from one sample in a study of cytomegalovirus exposure and HLA in healthy donors. Assay used: immunoSEQ multiplex PCR; TCRdb lists only in-frame clones, some missing. Counted here are approximately 220,000 clones, roughly 87% occurring once; the ten biggest clones make up around 6%. The sample consisted of PBMCs. The receptors were gathered from a man between 35 and 55 years old in good health and CMV-seropositive. Both conserved end residues are part of each CDR3. A D gene is named only where the DNA matches it firmly. Size tells how often a clone was seen (once, few, many) or the class of an expanded clone, and some rows leave it out.

j_gene: TRBJ1-2; v_gene: TRBV5-4; len: 14; d_gene: TRBD1; abundance: .; CDR3nt: TGTGCCAGCACCCAACAGGGGATTAACTATGGCTACACCTTC; CDR3aa: CASTQQGINYGYTF
j_gene: TRBJ1-1; v_gene: TRBV5-6; len: 15; d_gene: TRBD1; abundance: .; CDR3nt: TGTGCCAGCAGCGACGGGGGACAGGGCGGCACTGAAGCTTTCTTT; CDR3aa: CASSDGGQGGTEAFF
j_gene: TRBJ2-5; v_gene: TRBV5-1; len: 15; d_gene: TRBD2; abundance: .; CDR3nt: TGCGCCAGCAGCTTGGGGACTAGCAGACAAGAGACCCAGTACTTC; CDR3aa: CASSLGTSRQETQYF
j_gene: TRBJ2-7; v_gene: TRBV4-2; len: 14; d_gene: TRBD1; abundance: .; CDR3nt: TGTGCCAGCAGCCAAGGACAGGGGTCCTACGAGCAGTACTTC; CDR3aa: CASSQGQGSYEQYF
j_gene: TRBJ2-1; v_gene: TRBV2; len: 13; d_gene: TRBD2; abundance: few; CDR3nt: TGTGCCAGCAGTGAATGGACTAGTCTTGAGCAGTTCTTC; CDR3aa: CASSEWTSLEQFF
j_gene: TRBJ1-2; v_gene: TRBV5-5; len: 15; d_gene: .; abundance: .; CDR3nt: TGTGCCAGCAGTCGAAATTTACAGGGCATCTATGGCTACACCTTC; CDR3aa: CASSRNLQGIYGYTF
j_gene: TRBJ2-3; v_gene: TRBV6-5; len: 14; d_gene: .; abundance: .; CDR3nt: TGTGCCAGCAGTTACCGCGGGGCCACAGATACGCAGTATTTT; CDR3aa: CASSYRGATDTQYF
j_gene: TRBJ1-1; v_gene: TRBV5-1; len: 15; d_gene: TRBD1; abundance: .; CDR3nt: TGCGCCAGCAGCAACCTGGACAGGTTTAACACTGAAGCTTTCTTT; CDR3aa: CASSNLDRFNTEAFF
j_gene: TRBJ1-3; v_gene: TRBV11-2; len: 16; d_gene: .; abundance: .; CDR3nt: TGTGCCAGCAGCTTCTACCGGCAGGTAGCTGGAAACACCATATATTTT; CDR3aa: CASSFYRQVAGNTIYF
j_gene: TRBJ1-5; v_gene: TRBV16; len: 13; d_gene: .; abundance: few; CDR3nt: TGTGCCAGCAGCCAACTGCAGGATCAGCCCCAGCATTTT; CDR3aa: CASSQLQDQPQHF
j_gene: TRBJ2-7; v_gene: TRBV7-6; len: 15; d_gene: TRBD1; abundance: .; CDR3nt: TGTGCCAGCAGCTTAGGCGGACAGGGGGCTTACGAGCAGTACTTC; CDR3aa: CASSLGGQGAYEQYF
j_gene: TRBJ2-5; v_gene: TRBV2; len: 15; d_gene: .; abundance: few; CDR3nt: TGTGCCAGCAGGGGGGCGGGAGAAAAGCCGGAGACCCAGTACTTC; CDR3aa: CASRGAGEKPETQYF
j_gene: TRBJ2-7; v_gene: TRBV11-3; len: 14; d_gene: TRBD1; abundance: .; CDR3nt: TGTGCCAGCAGCCCGGGACAGGGATACTACGAGCAGTACTTC; CDR3aa: CASSPGQGYYEQYF
j_gene: TRBJ2-3; v_gene: TRBV5-6; len: 17; d_gene: TRBD1; abundance: .; CDR3nt: TGTGCCAGCAGCTTCCCTGGGACAGGCATGCTGACAGATACGCAGTATTTT; CDR3aa: CASSFPGTGMLTDTQYF
j_gene: TRBJ2-3; v_gene: TRBV5-6; len: 15; d_gene: TRBD2; abundance: .; CDR3nt: TGTGCCAGCCAGGATCTAGCGGGAGGACCAGATACGCAGTATTTT; CDR3aa: CASQDLAGGPDTQYF
j_gene: TRBJ1-2; v_gene: TRBV27; len: 15; d_gene: TRBD1; abundance: .; CDR3nt: TGTGCCAGCAGCCCCGGGACAGGGGATTCCGATGGCTACACCTTC; CDR3aa: CASSPGTGDSDGYTF